The 8 T cell receptor beta chains given below trace back to one sample, sequenced in a study of cytomegalovirus exposure and HLA in healthy donors. PCR was performed using 60 Vbeta and 13 Jbeta primers. Method: immunoSEQ multiplex PCR; TCRdb's copy keeps in-frame clones and lacks some. The sample carries over 150,000 clones, 77% recorded once. Specimen: PBMCs. The receptors were gathered from a woman in her sixties in good health and CMV-seropositive.

The J gene is TRBJ2-3, the V gene TRBV7-2; D is ambiguous. Germline CDR1 SGHTA, CDR2 FQGNSA. The germline V and J ends were trimmed by 0 bases and 10 bases, with 11 bases remaining between them. The CDR3 spans 13 residues. The CDR3 DNA follows: TGTGCCAGCAGCTTAGCGATACTAAGGTCGCAGTATTTT. Amino acids: CASSLAILRSQYF. The full variable domain, completed using reference TRBV7-2 and TRBJ2-3, is GAGVSQSPSNKVTEKGKDVELRCDPISGHTALYWYRQSLGQGLEFLIYFQGNSAPDKSGLPSDRFSAERTGGSVSTLTIQRTQQEDSAVYLCASSLAILRSQYFGPGTRLTVL.

This chain connects TRBV7-9 to TRBJ2-7; TRBD2 is a possible D gene (6 bases). V was clipped by 1 base and J by 3 bases, with 13 bases between them. The CDR3 runs 15 residues. Per germline, CDR1 SEHNR and CDR2 FQNEAQ (reference sequence). The CDR3: CASSLGEDGNYEQYF. The CDR3 bases are TGTGCCAGCAGCTTAGGGGAGGACGGAAACTACGAGCAGTACTTC.

The rearrangement uses TRBV7-3 and TRBJ2-3; D gene unclear. V lost 4 bases to trimming and J lost 0 bases, with 5 bases between them. Germline lookup yields CDR1 SGHTA and CDR2 FQGTGA. The CDR3 consists of 13 residues. Written as DNA, the CDR3 is TGTGCCAGCAGCTCGACTAGCACAGATACGCAGTATTTT. Translating gives CASSSTSTDTQYF. Drawing the rest from reference TRBV7-3 and TRBJ2-3, the complete variable domain is GAGVSQTPSNKVTEKGKYVELRCDPISGHTALYWYRQSLGQGPEFLIYFQGTGAADDSGLPNDRFFAVRPEGSVSTLKIQRTERGDSAVYLCASSSTSTDTQYFGPGTRLTVL.

This clone was seen only once. V is TRBV21-1 and J is TRBJ1-1; the table calls TRBD1, which could not be checked here. TRBV21-1 is a listed pseudogene. The CDR3 is 15 amino acids. CDR3 loop: CASTRTGHGDTEASF. The CDR3 DNA is TGTGCCAGCACTCGGACAGGGCATGGAGACACTGAAGCTTCCTTT.

The chain uses TRBV14 and TRBJ2-5, with 7 bases fitting TRBD2. This CDR3 has 14 residues. J was trimmed by 2 bases and V by 5 bases; bases with no gene match: 5. Germline V CDR1 and CDR2: SGHDN, FVKESK. CDR3 bases: TGTGCCAGCAGCTTTTCGGGACTACAAGAGACCCAGTACTTC. As protein: CASSFSGLQETQYF.

This clone was found once. The chain has TRBV19 and TRBJ2-7, with D uncertain. Looked up from germline, CDR1 is LNHDA and CDR2 is SQIVND (reference sequence). This CDR3 has 14 residues. With 3 bases removed from V and 4 bases from J, the gap between germline ends came to 13 bases. The DNA for the CDR3 is TGTGCCAGTAGTATCTCTCCCGGCGGATACGAGCAGTACTTC. Its translation: CASSISPGGYEQYF.

The chain carries TRBV19 and TRBJ2-3, with D hard to call. V gave up 3 bases and J gave up 0 bases, with 13 bases separating them. The CDR3 spans 16 residues. Germline V gives CDR1 LNHDA, CDR2 SQIVND (reference sequence). The CDR3 nucleotides are TGTGCCAGTAGTATGTATCCACTGTCCAGCACAGATACGCAGTATTTT. Protein: CASSMYPLSSTDTQYF. Full variable domain (outside the CDR3, taken from reference TRBV19 and TRBJ2-3): DGGITQSPKYLFRKEGQNVTLSCEQNLNHDAMYWYRQDPGQGLRLIYYSQIVNDFQKGDIAEGYSVSREKKESFPLTVTSAQKNPTAFYLCASSMYPLSSTDTQYFGPGTRLTVL.

The chain has TRBV5-4 and TRBJ2-7; 14 bases match TRBD2. Germline V gives CDR1 SGHNT, CDR2 YYREEE (reference sequence). J was trimmed by 0 bases and V by 1 base; bases with no gene match: 6. This CDR3 comprises 18 residues. CDR3 sequence (DNA): TGTGCCAGCAGCTTGAGTTGGACTAGCGGGGGGAACTCCTACGAGCAGTACTTC. It encodes CASSLSWTSGGNSYEQYF.